These T cell receptor beta chains were read from a single sample in a study of T cells in Graves' hyperthyroidism and ophthalmopathy. TCRdb used MiXCR to reprocess the multiplex PCR reads, holding one entry per CDR3 protein. The sample comprises a few hundred thousand distinct CDR3 sequences, approximately 14% of which are singletons, and 10% to 15% rests with the top ten. The sequencing input was blood. The receptors here all came from a woman aged 40 to 50 with Graves' hyperthyroidism that later progressed to Graves' ophthalmopathy. Each CDR3 is given without its conserved first and last residue.

V | CDR3
TRBV7-2 | ASSLEGGTLRANVLT
TRBV18 | ASSPRTNPYEQY
TRBV4-1 | ASSQGSSGAETQY
TRBV19 | ASSSYPDTQY
TRBV30 | AWSGLKAGTSGRRTGELF
TRBV7-8 | ASSLGVASGRASEF
TRBV4-1 | ASSHGDRAKNIQY
TRBV3-1 | ASSKLSTLAGGTGELF
TRBV3-1 | ASSPGTRGEQY
TRBV9 | ASSSSPVDEQY
TRBV5-6 | ASREGGYQETQY
TRBV24-1 | ATSGRDTAFYEQY
TRBV4-1 | ASSQPLQGAKNIQY
TRBV2 | ARGGVDSDYNEQF
TRBV28 | ASSPFLAAVPRQF
TRBV11-2 | ASSPLGSDTDTQY
TRBV5-1 | ASSWGPAAETQY
TRBV27 | ASSPTSAYEQY
TRBV3-1 | ASSRTSGRHTGELF
TRBV20-1 | SARDPDLQETQY
TRBV2 | ARSQVGLSGANVLT
TRBV5-1 | ASSSGQGAYEQY
TRBV3-1 | ASSQDSSYNQPQH
TRBV7-8 | ASSLVVRVQETQY
TRBV30 | AWRVPGLATNTGELF
TRBV20-1 | SATSSGSRETQY
TRBV10-3 | AISDLGVLADTQY
TRBV28 | ASSFPGSPLH
TRBV7-9 | ASSLKLFTEAF
TRBV4-1 | ASSQGGSGSQYEQY
TRBV28 | ASSRPTGGNPYEQY
TRBV6-5 | ASSYSRGFGSEQY
TRBV20-1 | SARDELAGVSNEQF
TRBV6-6 | ASSYSTGGADWEKLF
TRBV7-4 | ASSYRAGPEQY
TRBV10-3 | AIRGTSGPQGVETQY
TRBV12-3/TRBV12-4 | ASSLAKQLNQPQH
TRBV11-2 | ASSLEAGFSYEQY
TRBV28 | ASSRLTGSYEQY
TRBV9 | ASSEPLDREPNTEAF
TRBV2 | ASRGDVSNQPQH
TRBV4-2 | ASSPDATGAWETQY
TRBV20-1 | SAKTASGRSEQY
TRBV11-2 | ASSLTARTDTQY
TRBV9 | ASSRGVNSPLH
TRBV5-1 | ASSPGTGFSTDTQY
TRBV27 | ASREQGGINSPLH
TRBV4-1 | ASRRTATGELF
TRBV6-1 | ASSTSGTGSYNEQF